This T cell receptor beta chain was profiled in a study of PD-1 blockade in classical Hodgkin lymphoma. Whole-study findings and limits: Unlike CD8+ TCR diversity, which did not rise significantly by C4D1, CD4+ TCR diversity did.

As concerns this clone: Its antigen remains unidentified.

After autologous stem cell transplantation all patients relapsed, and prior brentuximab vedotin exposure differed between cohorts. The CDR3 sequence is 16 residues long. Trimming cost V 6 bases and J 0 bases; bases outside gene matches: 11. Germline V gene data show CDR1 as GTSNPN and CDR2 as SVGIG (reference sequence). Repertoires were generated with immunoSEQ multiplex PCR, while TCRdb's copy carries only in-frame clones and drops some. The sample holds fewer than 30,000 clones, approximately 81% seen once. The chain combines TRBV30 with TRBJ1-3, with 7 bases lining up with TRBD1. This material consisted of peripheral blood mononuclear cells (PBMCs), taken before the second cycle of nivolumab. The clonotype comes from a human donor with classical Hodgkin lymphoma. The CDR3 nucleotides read TGTGCCTGTTCCGGACAGGCAGCAAACTCTGGAAACACCATATATTTT. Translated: CACSGQAANSGNTIYF. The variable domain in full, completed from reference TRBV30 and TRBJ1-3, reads SQTIHQWPATLVQPVGSPLSLECTVEGTSNPNLYWYRQAAGRGLQLLFYSVGIGQISSEVPQNLSASRPQDRQFILSSKKLLLSDSGFYLCACSGQAANSGNTIYFGEGSWLTVV.